This is a list of T cell receptor beta chains from one sample in a study of T cell responses to AZD1222 COVID-19 vaccine. TCRdb keeps only in-frame clones here, not all; method: immunoSEQ multiplex PCR. The data contain some 120,000 clones, 80% to 90% of them seen just once; the ten biggest clones take up around a tenth. The material sequenced was peripheral blood, taken 28 days after the second AZD1222 dose. The receptors derive from an adult who received the AZD1222 COVID-19 vaccine. CDR3s include the opening cysteine and the closing phenylalanine or tryptophan. Each record gives: V gene, J gene, D gene, clone size, CDR3 length, CDR3 DNA, CDR3 protein. A D gene is named only where the DNA matches it firmly. Rows may omit the clone size; those that give it use once, few, many or a size class.

v_gene: TRBV28; j_gene: TRBJ1-4; d_gene: TRBD1; abundance: .; len: 14; CDR3nt: TGTGCCAGCAGTACAACCGGGACAGGGGGTAAACTGTTTTTT; CDR3aa: CASSTTGTGGKLFF
v_gene: TRBV30; j_gene: TRBJ1-6; d_gene: .; abundance: .; len: 11; CDR3nt: TGTGCCTGGAGTGAAGGATCACCCCTCCACTTT; CDR3aa: CAWSEGSPLHF
v_gene: TRBV4-1; j_gene: TRBJ2-1; d_gene: .; abundance: .; len: 20; CDR3nt: TGCGCCAGCAGCCCGAGAAGCTTATGGGGTCGGGTATCCCACCCAGTGTGGCAGTTCTTC; CDR3aa: CASSPRSLWGRVSHPVWQFF
v_gene: TRBV18; j_gene: TRBJ2-7; d_gene: TRBD2; abundance: .; len: 14; CDR3nt: TGTGCCAGCTCACCGGGACTAGCCGCCTACGAGCAGTACTTC; CDR3aa: CASSPGLAAYEQYF
v_gene: TRBV5-6; j_gene: TRBJ1-5; d_gene: TRBD1; abundance: .; len: 14; CDR3nt: TGTGCCAGCAGCTATGGGACAGGTAGTCAGCCCCAGCATTTT; CDR3aa: CASSYGTGSQPQHF
v_gene: TRBV7-2; j_gene: TRBJ2-7; d_gene: .; abundance: .; len: 13; CDR3nt: TGTGCCAGCAGCCTGGACAGTACCTACGAGCAGTACTTC; CDR3aa: CASSLDSTYEQYF
v_gene: TRBV5-6; j_gene: TRBJ1-2; d_gene: .; abundance: once; len: 13; CDR3nt: TGTGCCAGCAGCTTTACACCTAACTATGGCTACACCTTC; CDR3aa: CASSFTPNYGYTF
v_gene: TRBV19; j_gene: TRBJ1-1; d_gene: .; abundance: .; len: 15; CDR3nt: TGTGCCAGTAGTCACCGGGAGGGTAGGAGCACTGAAGCTTTCTTT; CDR3aa: CASSHREGRSTEAFF
v_gene: TRBV11-2; j_gene: TRBJ1-1; d_gene: TRBD1; abundance: .; len: 17; CDR3nt: TGTGCCAGCAGCTTAGTTTTGGGACAGGGGATGAACACTGAAGCTTTCTTT; CDR3aa: CASSLVLGQGMNTEAFF
v_gene: TRBV10-3; j_gene: TRBJ1-3; d_gene: TRBD1; abundance: .; len: 12; CDR3nt: TGTGCCATACAGGGGGCTGGAAACACCATATATTTT; CDR3aa: CAIQGAGNTIYF
v_gene: TRBV6-5; j_gene: TRBJ2-7; d_gene: TRBD2; abundance: once; len: 14; CDR3nt: TGTGCCACGATCGGGACTAGCGGTACCTACGAGCAGTACTTC; CDR3aa: CATIGTSGTYEQYF
v_gene: TRBV5-1; j_gene: TRBJ2-7; d_gene: .; abundance: .; len: 15; CDR3nt: TGCGCCAGCAGCGGGGGCTCGGGGAGCTCCTACGAGCAGTACTTC; CDR3aa: CASSGGSGSSYEQYF
v_gene: TRBV4-2; j_gene: TRBJ2-3; d_gene: .; abundance: .; len: 15; CDR3nt: TGTGCCAGCAGCCAATACCAGACTCCAGCAGATACGCAGTATTTT; CDR3aa: CASSQYQTPADTQYF
v_gene: TRBV2; j_gene: TRBJ2-3; d_gene: .; abundance: .; len: 14; CDR3nt: TGTGCCAGCAGTGAATTGCTGCGCACAGATACGCAGTATTTT; CDR3aa: CASSELLRTDTQYF
v_gene: TRBV5-1; j_gene: TRBJ2-1; d_gene: TRBD2; abundance: .; len: 16; CDR3nt: TGCGCCAGCAGCTTGGAACTAGCGGGGGCCTACAATGAGCAGTTCTTC; CDR3aa: CASSLELAGAYNEQFF
v_gene: TRBV14; j_gene: TRBJ1-2; d_gene: .; abundance: .; len: 14; CDR3nt: TGTGCCAGCAGCCCCAGACAGTGGAACTATGGCTACACCTTC; CDR3aa: CASSPRQWNYGYTF
v_gene: TRBV7-3; j_gene: TRBJ2-3; d_gene: .; abundance: .; len: 12; CDR3nt: TGTGCCAGCAGCCGCGACAGAGATACGCAGTATTTT; CDR3aa: CASSRDRDTQYF
v_gene: TRBV7-9; j_gene: TRBJ2-7; d_gene: TRBD2; abundance: .; len: 14; CDR3nt: TGTGCCAGCAGCTCCCCAGCGGGGCAATACGAGCAGTACTTC; CDR3aa: CASSSPAGQYEQYF
v_gene: TRBV5-1; j_gene: TRBJ2-1; d_gene: TRBD2; abundance: .; len: 15; CDR3nt: TGCGCCAGCAGCGCGGCCGGGACTAGGGACAATGAGCAGTTCTTC; CDR3aa: CASSAAGTRDNEQFF
v_gene: TRBV19; j_gene: TRBJ1-2; d_gene: .; abundance: .; len: 15; CDR3nt: TGTGCCAGTAGTGACGGGGACGGAAAACCTTATGGCTACACCTTC; CDR3aa: CASSDGDGKPYGYTF
v_gene: TRBV30; j_gene: TRBJ2-3; d_gene: TRBD2; abundance: .; len: 14; CDR3nt: TGTGCCTGGAGACCAGCGGGGGGGCAAGATACGCAGTATTTT; CDR3aa: CAWRPAGGQDTQYF
v_gene: TRBV2; j_gene: TRBJ1-6; d_gene: .; abundance: .; len: 11; CDR3nt: TGTGCCAGCACCACGAATTCACCCCTCCACTTT; CDR3aa: CASTTNSPLHF
v_gene: TRBV11-2; j_gene: TRBJ1-2; d_gene: .; abundance: once; len: 14; CDR3nt: TGTGCCAGCAGCTTAGATCTCATGGTAGATGGCTACACCTTC; CDR3aa: CASSLDLMVDGYTF
v_gene: TRBV7-8; j_gene: TRBJ2-5; d_gene: .; abundance: .; len: 15; CDR3nt: TGTGCCAGCAGCTGGCTAGGCAGGTCACAAGAGACCCAGTACTTC; CDR3aa: CASSWLGRSQETQYF
v_gene: TRBV6-5; j_gene: TRBJ2-7; d_gene: .; abundance: .; len: 15; CDR3nt: TGTGCCAGCAGCCACGCGGCAGGGCTATTCTACGAGCAGTACTTC; CDR3aa: CASSHAAGLFYEQYF
v_gene: TRBV19; j_gene: TRBJ1-2; d_gene: .; abundance: few; len: 16; CDR3nt: TGTGCCAGTATGAGGGGGAAGGGCGCGGCCGTTTATGGCTACACCTTC; CDR3aa: CASMRGKGAAVYGYTF
v_gene: TRBV30; j_gene: TRBJ1-5; d_gene: .; abundance: .; len: 13; CDR3nt: TGTGCCTGGAGTGGGACAGCGTTGCAGCCCCAGCATTTT; CDR3aa: CAWSGTALQPQHF
v_gene: TRBV11-2; j_gene: TRBJ2-5; d_gene: TRBD2; abundance: .; len: 13; CDR3nt: TGTGCCAGCAGCTGGGCGGGGGACCCGACCCAGTACTTC; CDR3aa: CASSWAGDPTQYF
v_gene: TRBV5-1; j_gene: TRBJ1-1; d_gene: .; abundance: .; len: 13; CDR3nt: TGCGCCAGCAGCTTAGGCACGAACACTGAAGCTTTCTTT; CDR3aa: CASSLGTNTEAFF
v_gene: TRBV7-9; j_gene: TRBJ2-7; d_gene: .; abundance: many; len: 16; CDR3nt: TGTGCCAGCAGCTCCGATCAGGAGGCGGGAAAAGGCGAGCAGTACTTC; CDR3aa: CASSSDQEAGKGEQYF
v_gene: TRBV20-1; j_gene: TRBJ2-5; d_gene: TRBD2; abundance: .; len: 15; CDR3nt: TGCAGTGCTAGTAAGGCTAGCGGTTCCCAAGAGACCCAGTACTTC; CDR3aa: CSASKASGSQETQYF
v_gene: TRBV12-3/TRBV12-4; j_gene: TRBJ1-1; d_gene: .; abundance: .; len: 12; CDR3nt: TGTGCCAGCAGTTTTGAAGGCAGGGTAGCTTTCTTT; CDR3aa: CASSFEGRVAFF
v_gene: TRBV7-9; j_gene: TRBJ2-1; d_gene: .; abundance: .; len: 15; CDR3nt: TGTGCCAGCAGCTTTCCACTGCTTACTAGCTATGAGCAGTTCTTC; CDR3aa: CASSFPLLTSYEQFF
v_gene: TRBV21-1; j_gene: TRBJ1-2; d_gene: .; abundance: .; len: 13; CDR3nt: TGTGCCAGCAGCAGCGAGGGGAGGAGTGGCTACACCTTC; CDR3aa: CASSSEGRSGYTF
v_gene: TRBV18; j_gene: TRBJ1-1; d_gene: .; abundance: .; len: 13; CDR3nt: TGTGCCAGCTCACCACCGGGGTTAGGTCCAGCTTTCTTT; CDR3aa: CASSPPGLGPAFF
v_gene: TRBV5-1; j_gene: TRBJ2-3; d_gene: TRBD2; abundance: once; len: 16; CDR3nt: TGCGCCAGCAGCCCGGGGACTAGCGGGAGCACAGATACGCAGTATTTT; CDR3aa: CASSPGTSGSTDTQYF
v_gene: TRBV11-2; j_gene: TRBJ2-3; d_gene: .; abundance: .; len: 16; CDR3nt: TGTGCCAGCAGCTTAGGCCAGCGCCAATTCACAGATACGCAGTATTTT; CDR3aa: CASSLGQRQFTDTQYF
v_gene: TRBV10-3; j_gene: TRBJ2-2; d_gene: .; abundance: .; len: 15; CDR3nt: TGTGCCATCAGTTTAGCGCCCCGGGGAACCGGGGAGCTGTTTTTT; CDR3aa: CAISLAPRGTGELFF
v_gene: TRBV18; j_gene: TRBJ2-1; d_gene: TRBD1; abundance: once; len: 15; CDR3nt: TGTGCCAGCTCCCCTGAGGGGGCGACCTACAATGAGCAGTTCTTC; CDR3aa: CASSPEGATYNEQFF
v_gene: TRBV5-8; j_gene: TRBJ1-2; d_gene: TRBD1; abundance: once; len: 14; CDR3nt: TGTGCCAGCAGCCCAACAGGGGGCATGCTCGGCTACACCTTC; CDR3aa: CASSPTGGMLGYTF
v_gene: TRBV10-3; j_gene: TRBJ2-1; d_gene: TRBD1; abundance: .; len: 13; CDR3nt: TGTGCCATCAGTACCGGACAGGGCGGGCCCACGTTCTTC; CDR3aa: CAISTGQGGPTFF
v_gene: TRBV11-2; j_gene: TRBJ2-7; d_gene: .; abundance: .; len: 15; CDR3nt: TGTGCCAGCAGCCCCGCCCCGGACAGAGCCTACGAGCAGTACTTC; CDR3aa: CASSPAPDRAYEQYF
v_gene: TRBV12-5; j_gene: TRBJ2-2; d_gene: TRBD2; abundance: .; len: 18; CDR3nt: TGTGCTAGTGGTCAGGGGACTAGCGGGGTAGGATACACCGGGGAGCTGTTTTTT; CDR3aa: CASGQGTSGVGYTGELFF
v_gene: TRBV2; j_gene: TRBJ1-6; d_gene: .; abundance: .; len: 15; CDR3nt: TGTGCCAGCAGTGAAGTGGGTCAGGGAAATTCACCCCTCCACTTT; CDR3aa: CASSEVGQGNSPLHF
v_gene: TRBV21-1; j_gene: TRBJ2-7; d_gene: .; abundance: .; len: 13; CDR3nt: TGTGCCAGCAGCATACGGGACAGATCTATCCCGCACTTC; CDR3aa: CASSIRDRSIPHF
v_gene: TRBV27; j_gene: TRBJ1-6; d_gene: TRBD1; abundance: .; len: 15; CDR3nt: TGTGCCAGCAGCCTGCAGGGGGGGATTAATTCACCCCTCCACTTT; CDR3aa: CASSLQGGINSPLHF
v_gene: TRBV11-2; j_gene: TRBJ1-2; d_gene: .; abundance: .; len: 15; CDR3nt: TGTGCCAGCAGCATGCTAGCGGGGGCAAACTATGGCTACACCTTC; CDR3aa: CASSMLAGANYGYTF
v_gene: TRBV3-1/TRBV3-2; j_gene: TRBJ1-4; d_gene: TRBD1; abundance: .; len: 14; CDR3nt: TGTGCCAGCAGCCAAAGACAGGGGAACGAAAAACTGTTTTTT; CDR3aa: CASSQRQGNEKLFF
v_gene: TRBV5-5; j_gene: TRBJ2-1; d_gene: TRBD2; abundance: .; len: 15; CDR3nt: TGTGCCAGCAGGCTAAGCGGGAGCCCCTACAATGAGCAGTTCTTC; CDR3aa: CASRLSGSPYNEQFF
v_gene: TRBV18; j_gene: TRBJ1-4; d_gene: .; abundance: once; len: 14; CDR3nt: TGTGCCAGCTCCTGGACTCCAACTAATGAAAAACTGTTTTTT; CDR3aa: CASSWTPTNEKLFF
v_gene: TRBV7-9; j_gene: TRBJ1-4; d_gene: .; abundance: .; len: 14; CDR3nt: TGTGCCAGCAACCCACGTGGCATTAATGAAAAACTGTTTTTT; CDR3aa: CASNPRGINEKLFF
v_gene: TRBV5-1; j_gene: TRBJ2-2; d_gene: TRBD1; abundance: .; len: 15; CDR3nt: TGCGCCAGCAGCTTGGGACAGGGAAACACCGGGGAGCTGTTTTTT; CDR3aa: CASSLGQGNTGELFF
v_gene: TRBV12-3/TRBV12-4; j_gene: TRBJ2-7; d_gene: .; abundance: few; len: 11; CDR3nt: TGTGCCAGCAGTTTATACGACGAGCAGTACTTC; CDR3aa: CASSLYDEQYF
v_gene: TRBV12-3/TRBV12-4; j_gene: TRBJ2-3; d_gene: .; abundance: once; len: 13; CDR3nt: TGTGCCAGCAGTCCACTAGCAGCCGATACGCAGTATTTT; CDR3aa: CASSPLAADTQYF
v_gene: TRBV18; j_gene: TRBJ2-1; d_gene: .; abundance: .; len: 15; CDR3nt: TGTGCCAGCTCACCACCGTCCCGCTCCTACAATGAGCAGTTCTTC; CDR3aa: CASSPPSRSYNEQFF
v_gene: TRBV5-1; j_gene: TRBJ1-1; d_gene: .; abundance: .; len: 11; CDR3nt: TGCGCCAGCAGCCGAGACACTGAAGCTTTCTTT; CDR3aa: CASSRDTEAFF
v_gene: TRBV11-2; j_gene: TRBJ1-2; d_gene: .; abundance: few; len: 15; CDR3nt: TGTGCCAGCAGCTTAGAGTCTTCGGCGCGCTATGGCTACACCTTC; CDR3aa: CASSLESSARYGYTF
v_gene: TRBV13; j_gene: TRBJ2-3; d_gene: .; abundance: .; len: 14; CDR3nt: TGTGCCAGCCGAGGAGGGCGTAGCACAGATACGCAGTATTTT; CDR3aa: CASRGGRSTDTQYF
v_gene: TRBV5-1; j_gene: TRBJ2-7; d_gene: .; abundance: .; len: 14; CDR3nt: TGCGCCAGCAGCTTGTATGCAGCCTCCTACGAGCAGTACTTC; CDR3aa: CASSLYAASYEQYF
v_gene: TRBV5-1; j_gene: TRBJ2-5; d_gene: .; abundance: .; len: 14; CDR3nt: TGCGCCAGCAGCGGGGGACTCCACCAAGAGACCCAGTACTTC; CDR3aa: CASSGGLHQETQYF